One T cell receptor (beta chain) is described in this entry. Trimming took off 4 bases at V and 3 bases at J, with 18 bases between the two ends. Germline lookup yields CDR1 LGHNA and CDR2 YNFKEQ. The CDR3 runs to 16 residues. The sample originates from a study of blood T cell repertoires in COVID-19. In the study overall: The origin of the acute and convalescent COVID-19 samples was the United States, Italy and Spain. PBMCs, B-cell-depleted T cells, or T cells were the source of the cDNA or gDNA that made up the material.

Original analysis: Counts of nucleated cells, estimated from reference gene primer amplification, were obtained. The assay was immunoSEQ multiplex PCR, and TCRdb's table has in-frame clones only and misses some. V, J and clone size are taken as reported in that table, and D and trimming were inferred from the DNA itself. This sample carries more than 55,000 clones, under 85% of them seen once, and the ten largest clones take 3.2%. The chain employs TRBV4-2 and TRBJ1-1, with TRBD1 as a possible D gene (5 bases). The specimen was peripheral blood. The sequence was obtained from a man aged 55 to 69 with acute or convalescent COVID-19. The CDR3 spells CASSPLWGERDTEAFF. Here the CDR3 DNA reads TGTGCCAGCAGCCCCCTTTGGGGGGAACGTGACACTGAAGCTTTCTTT.